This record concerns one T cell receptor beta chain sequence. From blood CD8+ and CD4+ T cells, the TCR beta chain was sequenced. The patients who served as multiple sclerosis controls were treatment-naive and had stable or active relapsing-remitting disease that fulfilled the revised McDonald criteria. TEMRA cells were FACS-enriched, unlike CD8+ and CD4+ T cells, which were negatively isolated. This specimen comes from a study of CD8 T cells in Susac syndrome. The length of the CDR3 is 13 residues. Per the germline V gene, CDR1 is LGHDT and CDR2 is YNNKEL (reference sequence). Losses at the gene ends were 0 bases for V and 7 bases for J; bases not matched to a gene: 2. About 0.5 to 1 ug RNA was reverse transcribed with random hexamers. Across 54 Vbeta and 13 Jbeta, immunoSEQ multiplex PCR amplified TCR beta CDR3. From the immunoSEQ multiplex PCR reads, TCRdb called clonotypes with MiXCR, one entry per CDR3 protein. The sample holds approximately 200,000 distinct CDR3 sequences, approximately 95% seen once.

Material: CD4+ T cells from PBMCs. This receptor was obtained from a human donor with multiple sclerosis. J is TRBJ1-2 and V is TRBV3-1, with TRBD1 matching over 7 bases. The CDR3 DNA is TGTGCCAGCAGCCAAGAAGGACAGGTTGGCTACACCTTC. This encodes CASSQEGQVGYTF. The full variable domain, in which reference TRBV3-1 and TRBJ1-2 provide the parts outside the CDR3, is DTAVSQTPKYLVTQMGNDKSIKCEQNLGHDTMYWYKQDSKKFLKIMFSYNNKELIINETVPNRFSPKSPDKAHLNLHINSLELGDSAVYFCASSQEGQVGYTFGSGTRLTVV.